A selection of T cell receptor beta chains follows, all from one sample in a study of T cells after somatic rescue of genetic block. TCRdb's table, derived via immunoSEQ multiplex PCR, lists solely in-frame clones and lacks some. This sample has 110,000 or so clones; 80% to 95% occur once, and the top ten carry approximately 1.4%. The specimen sequenced was peripheral blood mononuclear cells (PBMCs). These receptors all come from a woman aged 18-35 years. The CDR3 runs from the conserved cysteine through the conserved F or W. A D gene is named only where the DNA matches it firmly. Clone size is stated in some rows and not others, as once, few, many or a class when expanded.

CDR3 DNA: TGTGCCAGCAGCTTATTTGGGAGCGGGGGGCGCGAGGTAGCCGGGGAGCTGTTTTTT
CDR3 protein: CASSLFGSGGREVAGELFF
clone size: .
D gene: TRBD2
J gene: TRBJ2-2
V gene: TRBV7-2

CDR3 DNA: TGTGCCAGTAGTACTCGTCCTGGACAGGGGGAGATGAATACGCAGTATTTT
CDR3 protein: CASSTRPGQGEMNTQYF
clone size: once
D gene: TRBD1
J gene: TRBJ2-3
V gene: TRBV19

CDR3 DNA: TGTGCCAGCAGCCCCCGGGAAGCCAAAAACATTCAGTACTTC
CDR3 protein: CASSPREAKNIQYF
clone size: .
D gene: .
J gene: TRBJ2-4
V gene: TRBV7-9

CDR3 DNA: TGTGCCAGCAGGGAGGACCTCACAGATACGCAGTATTTT
CDR3 protein: CASREDLTDTQYF
clone size: .
D gene: .
J gene: TRBJ2-3
V gene: TRBV25-1

CDR3 DNA: TGTGCCTGGAGTGGAGGACAGGGGGCTAATTCACCCCTCCACTTT
CDR3 protein: CAWSGGQGANSPLHF
clone size: .
D gene: TRBD1
J gene: TRBJ1-6
V gene: TRBV30

CDR3 DNA: TGTGCCAGCAGCGTAAGAAACAATGAGCAGTTCTTC
CDR3 protein: CASSVRNNEQFF
clone size: .
D gene: .
J gene: TRBJ2-1
V gene: TRBV9

CDR3 DNA: TGTGCCAGCAGCAATGTTAACTATGGCTACACCTTC
CDR3 protein: CASSNVNYGYTF
clone size: once
D gene: .
J gene: TRBJ1-2
V gene: TRBV7-9

CDR3 DNA: TGTGCCAGCAGCCAAGGGTCAACTAATGAAAAACTGTTTTTT
CDR3 protein: CASSQGSTNEKLFF
clone size: .
D gene: .
J gene: TRBJ1-4
V gene: TRBV2

CDR3 DNA: TGTGCCAGCAGCTTAAATCAGGGGGCCCAAGAGACCCAGTACTTC
CDR3 protein: CASSLNQGAQETQYF
clone size: .
D gene: TRBD1
J gene: TRBJ2-5
V gene: TRBV7-2

CDR3 DNA: TGTGCCACCTCAGAAAGCCGCAGGGAAGAGACCCAGTACTTC
CDR3 protein: CATSESRREETQYF
clone size: .
D gene: .
J gene: TRBJ2-5
V gene: TRBV15

CDR3 DNA: TGCGCCAGCAGCTTACCGGGACTAGCGAGCCAACTCACCTACAATGAGCAGTTCTTC
CDR3 protein: CASSLPGLASQLTYNEQFF
clone size: .
D gene: TRBD2
J gene: TRBJ2-1
V gene: TRBV5-1

CDR3 DNA: TGTGCCTGGAGTGTACTTGGGGGGACCTACGAGCAGTACTTC
CDR3 protein: CAWSVLGGTYEQYF
clone size: .
D gene: .
J gene: TRBJ2-7
V gene: TRBV30

CDR3 DNA: TGCGCCAGCAGCCAAGATCACCCCCGAGCCCTAGCCAAAAACATTCAGTACTTC
CDR3 protein: CASSQDHPRALAKNIQYF
clone size: .
D gene: .
J gene: TRBJ2-4
V gene: TRBV4-3

CDR3 DNA: TGTGCCAGCAGCCCTAGGGGGGGGCCCCAAGAGACCCAGTACTTC
CDR3 protein: CASSPRGGPQETQYF
clone size: .
D gene: .
J gene: TRBJ2-5
V gene: TRBV9

CDR3 DNA: TGTGCCAGCACCATTGGGGGGGGGTTCGGGTACGAGCAGTACTTC
CDR3 protein: CASTIGGGFGYEQYF
clone size: .
D gene: TRBD2
J gene: TRBJ2-7
V gene: TRBV28

CDR3 DNA: TGTGCCAGCAGTGATGAGGGGGGAGTCGGCTACGAGCAGTACTTC
CDR3 protein: CASSDEGGVGYEQYF
clone size: .
D gene: .
J gene: TRBJ2-7
V gene: TRBV2

CDR3 DNA: TGTGCCAGCAGACGGACAGGGGGAAACTATGGCTACACCTTC
CDR3 protein: CASRRTGGNYGYTF
clone size: .
D gene: TRBD1
J gene: TRBJ1-2
V gene: TRBV28

CDR3 DNA: TGTGCCAGCAGCGCAGGGGACAGGGCTGGCACTGAAGCTTTCTTT
CDR3 protein: CASSAGDRAGTEAFF
clone size: .
D gene: TRBD1
J gene: TRBJ1-1
V gene: TRBV9